One and the same sample provided the 8 T cell receptor beta chains below, sequenced in a study of T cell responses to AZD1222 COVID-19 vaccine. Sequencing used immunoSEQ multiplex PCR; TCRdb keeps in-frame clones, though not all of them. This table has some 280,000 clones, 85% to 95% appearing once. The material was peripheral blood, obtained 28 days after the second AZD1222 dose. The receptors stem from an adult who received the AZD1222 COVID-19 vaccine.

This clone came up once. J is TRBJ2-7 and V is TRBV19, with D maybe TRBD2 (5 bases). The length of the CDR3 is 15 residues. V lost 5 bases, J lost 3 bases, and 17 bases lay in between. Germline V gives CDR1 LNHDA, CDR2 SQIVND (reference sequence). For the CDR3, the DNA is TGTGCCAGTAGTTACCGCCCGGTAGGGAGCTACGAGCAGTACTTC. It translates to CASSYRPVGSYEQYF.

The chain couples TRBV18 to TRBJ1-1, with 9 positions matching TRBD1. The CDR3 spans 14 residues. The J segment lost 5 bases and the V segment lost 3 bases, leaving 4 bases of the junction unmatched. Looked up from germline, CDR1 is KGHSH and CDR2 is LQKENI. CDR3 loop: CASSPGQGETEAFF. In nucleotides, the CDR3 is TGTGCCAGCTCACCGGGACAGGGAGAGACTGAAGCTTTCTTT.

CDR3 residues: CASSSTGIGNSPLHF. CDR3 bases: TGTGCCAGTAGTTCGACAGGGATTGGAAATTCACCCCTCCACTTT. The chain carries TRBV19 and TRBJ1-6; 7 nucleotides align to TRBD1. V lost 5 bases, J lost 7 bases, and 8 bases stayed unmatched. CDR3 size: 15 residues. CDR1 is LNHDA and CDR2 is SQIVND in the germline V gene (reference sequence).

V gene TRBV9 combines with J gene TRBJ2-7; either TRBD1 or TRBD2 may fit D (5 bases each). This CDR3 contains 13 residues. The V gene's germline CDR1 is SGDLS and CDR2 YYNGEE. Trimming took 4 bases from V and 6 from J, leaving 14 bases between them. In nucleotides, the CDR3 is TGTGCCAGCAGCCCGGGGCGGGCGACCGAGCAGTACTTC. It is translated as CASSPGRATEQYF.

This clone was detected only once. V gene TRBV6-4 combines with J gene TRBJ2-1; 7 bases map to TRBD1. This CDR3 spans 13 amino acids. V dropped 5 bases and J dropped 9; count of bases not matched to a gene: 7. CDR1 MRHNA and CDR2 SNTAGT come from the germline V gene. CDR3 bases: TGTGCCAGCAGTTTCGACAGGGCGGGTGAGCAGTTCTTC. Its protein is CASSFDRAGEQFF.

The chain employs TRBV27 and TRBJ1-4, with TRBD1 matching over 8 bases. The J segment lost 8 bases and the V segment lost 5 bases, leaving 4 bases of the junction unmatched. There are 13 residues in the CDR3. Looked up from germline, CDR1 is MNHEY and CDR2 is SMNVEV (reference sequence). The CDR3 loop is CASSARGLEKLFF. CDR3 bases: TGTGCCAGCAGTGCCAGGGGGCTGGAAAAACTGTTTTTT.

CDR3 region: CASSLMAAGEQYF. The CDR3 nucleotides are TGTGCCAGCAGTTTAATGGCGGCGGGAGAGCAGTACTTC. The rearrangement joins TRBV27 to TRBJ2-7; TRBD2 is a possible D gene (6 bases). With 2 bases removed from V and 7 bases from J, the gap between germline ends came to 12 bases. There are 13 residues in the CDR3. The germline gives CDR1 MNHEY, CDR2 SMNVEV (reference sequence).

V usage is TRBV6-5 and J usage is TRBJ1-6; 7 nucleotides match TRBD1. The length of the CDR3 is 13 residues. J lost 10 bases, V lost 2 bases, and 2 bases had no gene match. The V gene's germline CDR1 is MNHEY and CDR2 SVGAGI. In nucleotides, the CDR3 is TGTGCCAGCAGTTACACGGGACAGTCACCCCTCCACTTT. Its protein product is CASSYTGQSPLHF.